The 27 T cell receptor beta chains presented below share a single source sample, sequenced in a study of shared clonotypes between healthy human individuals. Sequencing used immunoSEQ multiplex PCR; TCRdb keeps in-frame clones, though not all of them. The data contain about 1 million clones, about 80% of them singletons. The material sequenced was memory CD4+ T cells sorted from blood. Subset indicated: CD45RA-negative fraction. These receptors all come from a man younger than 35 in good health.

This clone was recorded once. V is TRBV30 and J is TRBJ2-7; tentative D call: TRBD1 (5 bases). Per the germline V gene, CDR1 is GTSNPN and CDR2 is SVGIG (reference sequence). This CDR3 region has 11 residues. Trimming removed 7 bases from V and 6 bases from J, with 13 bases in between. CDR3 in amino acids: CAFRQGGEQYF. The CDR3 nucleotides read TGTGCCTTCAGGCAGGGCGGCGAGCAGTACTTC.

The rearrangement uses TRBV7-4 and TRBJ1-6; no clear D. This CDR3 is 15 amino acids long. The germline V gene encodes CDR1 SGHVT and CDR2 SQSDAQ. V shed 3 bases and J shed 8 bases, with 14 bases lying between them. DNA for the CDR3: TGTGCCAGCAGCTTTCGGGTCTCCGTGGATTCACCCCTCCACTTT. This encodes CASSFRVSVDSPLHF.

The rearrangement uses TRBV2 and TRBJ1-6; D is undetermined. Germline V gene lookup returns CDR1 SNHLY and CDR2 FYNNEI. CDR3 length equals 15 residues. V was pared by 4 bases and J by 0 bases, with 7 bases between. The CDR3 region is CASSGPSSYNSPLHF. DNA of the CDR3: TGTGCCAGCAGTGGCCCGAGCTCCTATAATTCACCCCTCCACTTT. Combining the CDR3 with reference TRBV2 and TRBJ1-6 gives the whole variable domain EPEVTQTPSHQVTQMGQEVILRCVPISNHLYFYWYRQILGQKVEFLVSFYNNEISEKSEIFDDQFSVERPDGSNFTLKIRSTKLEDSAMYFCASSGPSSYNSPLHFGNGTRLTVT.

V usage is TRBV9 and J usage is TRBJ1-3; D is unclear. The germline V gene encodes CDR1 SGDLS and CDR2 YYNGEE. CDR3 length: 16 residues. The V end lost 0 bases, the J end lost 4 bases, and 14 bases lay between the germline ends. CDR3 DNA sequence: TGTGCCAGCAGCGTAGAGTCCCAGGTGATGGGAAACACCATATATTTT. Translation gives CASSVESQVMGNTIYF. The full variable domain, with the rest looked up from reference TRBV9 and TRBJ1-3, is DSGVTQTPKHLITATGQRVTLRCSPRSGDLSVYWYQQSLDQGLQFLIQYYNGEERAKGNILERFSAQQFPDLHSELNLSSLELGDSALYFCASSVESQVMGNTIYFGEGSWLTVV.

The rearrangement joins TRBV7-2 to TRBJ2-2, with no clear D. The CDR3 sequence is 14 residues long. Germline V CDR1 and CDR2: SGHTA, FQGNSA. V shed 5 bases and J shed 3 bases, with 10 bases lying between them. CDR3 bases: TGTGCCAGCAGCCCCGGGCCAGACACCGGGGAGCTGTTTTTT. This codes for CASSPGPDTGELFF.

This sequence joins TRBV18 and TRBJ1-1; D might be TRBD1 (5 bases). The germline CDR1 and CDR2 sequences are KGHSH and LQKENI. With 5 bases removed from V and 3 bases from J, the gap between germline ends came to 10 bases. The CDR3 sequence is 13 residues long. The CDR3 loop reads CASSSGKDTEAFF. The CDR3 coding sequence is TGTGCCAGCTCATCAGGGAAGGACACTGAAGCTTTCTTT.

This chain uses TRBV28 with TRBJ1-1, with a possible D match to TRBD1 (6 bases). Trimming pared 4 bases from V and 4 bases from J, leaving 16 bases between. The CDR3 spans 15 residues. Germline V gives CDR1 MDHEN, CDR2 SYDVKM. The CDR3 DNA reads as TGTGCCAGCAGTTCTCCCGGGGAAGGGGGCACTGAAGCTTTCTTT. Translating gives CASSSPGEGGTEAFF.

The chain joins TRBV5-1 to TRBJ2-1; 8 bases match TRBD2. CDR3 length: 16 residues. V lost 0 bases to trimming and J lost 1 base; unmatched junction nucleotides: 3. Germline assignment: CDR1 SGHRS and CDR2 YFSETQ. In DNA, the CDR3 is TGCGCCAGCAGCTTGGCGACGGGGGGGTCCTACAATGAGCAGTTCTTC. As protein: CASSLATGGSYNEQFF.

The V and J genes are TRBV30 and TRBJ2-7; D is ambiguous. The V end was cut by 8 bases, the J end by 0 bases, with 20 bases between. This CDR3 comprises 15 residues. Germline V gene data show CDR1 as GTSNPN and CDR2 as SVGIG (reference sequence). The CDR3 is CALEVGEPGSYEQYF. CDR3 in DNA: TGTGCCCTAGAAGTTGGGGAACCGGGCTCCTACGAGCAGTACTTC.

The chain combines TRBV30 with TRBJ1-3; weak D call: TRBD1 (6 bases). This CDR3 contains 17 residues. Per the germline V gene, CDR1 is GTSNPN and CDR2 is SVGIG (reference sequence). V lost 3 bases, J lost 4 bases, and 22 bases lay in between. The DNA for the CDR3 is TGTGCCTGGAGCTTGGGATCAGGGGTCGTTTTAGGAAACACCATATATTTT. Protein: CAWSLGSGVVLGNTIYF.

The chain has TRBV2 and TRBJ2-5, with D tentatively TRBD2 (5 bases). V was shortened by 4 bases and J by 5 bases, with 14 bases between the two germline ends. The V gene's germline CDR1 is SNHLY and CDR2 FYNNEI. The CDR3 covers 14 residues. The DNA for the CDR3 is TGTGCCAGCAGTGTTGGCAACGGCGGGGAGACCCAGTACTTC. This codes for CASSVGNGGETQYF.

The chain has TRBV7-9 and TRBJ2-3, with 8 nucleotides matching TRBD2. Germline V lookup: CDR1 SEHNR, CDR2 FQNEAQ (reference sequence). The CDR3 extends over 17 amino acids. V was pared by 6 bases and J by 2 bases, with 13 bases of the junction left unmatched. The CDR3: CASSPPRTSGYTDTQYF. The CDR3 nucleotides read TGTGCCAGCAGTCCCCCCCGTACTAGCGGCTACACAGATACGCAGTATTTT.

The sample holds many counts of this clone. V usage is TRBV5-5 and J usage is TRBJ2-3; 7 bases line up with TRBD1. Germline assignment: CDR1 SGHKS and CDR2 YYEKEE (reference sequence). This CDR3 is built from 14 residues. The ends lost 4 bases at V and 3 bases at J; junction bases unmatched: 5. The CDR3 protein is CASSPYRGTDTQYF. The CDR3 region has the DNA TGTGCCAGCAGCCCATACAGGGGTACAGATACGCAGTATTTT.

The V gene is TRBV7-2, the J gene TRBJ2-3, with D perhaps matching TRBD1 (5 bases). Deletions cut 2 bases from V and 1 base from J, with 10 bases between. Germline V CDR1 and CDR2: SGHTA, FQGNSA. This CDR3 is 15 amino acids long. The CDR3 sequence is CASSLRQPRTDTQYF. The DNA of the CDR3 is TGTGCCAGCAGCTTACGACAGCCACGCACAGATACGCAGTATTTT.

The rearrangement uses TRBV5-1 and TRBJ1-2; D call uncertain. The CDR3 spans 14 residues. The ends were cut back, 0 bases at V and 3 bases at J, with 9 bases in the middle. Germline loops: CDR1 SGHRS, CDR2 YFSETQ. CDR3 nucleotide sequence: TGCGCCAGCAGCTTGGAAGGCACCGACTATGGCTACACCTTC. It is translated as CASSLEGTDYGYTF.

The chain joins TRBV5-1 to TRBJ2-5; 7 positions agree with TRBD2. Trimming removed 4 bases from V and 4 bases from J; junction bases left unmatched: 4. Germline lookup yields CDR1 SGHRS and CDR2 YFSETQ. The CDR3 is made up of 13 amino acids. CDR3 bases: TGCGCCAGCAGCGCGCAGCGGGGAGAGACCCAGTACTTC. Translated, it gives CASSAQRGETQYF.

The rearrangement links TRBV10-2 to TRBJ2-3; TRBD2 agrees at 12 bases. This CDR3 has 18 amino acids. Germline lookup yields CDR1 WSHSY and CDR2 SAAADI. The V segment lost 4 bases and the J segment 1 base; nucleotides outside the gene matches: 9. CDR3 in amino acids: CASSGTPRLAGGTDTQYF. As DNA, the CDR3 is TGCGCCAGCAGTGGGACGCCCCGACTAGCGGGAGGCACAGATACGCAGTATTTT.

The chain carries TRBV5-1 and TRBJ2-7, with TRBD1 matching over 7 bases. V shed 0 bases and J 2 bases; nucleotides not matched to a gene: 5. The CDR3 has 15 residues. Germline loops: CDR1 SGHRS, CDR2 YFSETQ. This chain's CDR3 is CASSLAGQEPYEQYF. In DNA, the CDR3 is TGCGCCAGCAGCTTGGCCGGACAGGAACCCTACGAGCAGTACTTC. Together with reference TRBV5-1 and TRBJ2-7, the CDR3 gives the full variable domain: KAGVTQTPRYLIKTRGQQVTLSCSPISGHRSVSWYQQTPGQGLQFLFEYFSETQRNKGNFPGRFSGRQFSNSRSEMNVSTLELGDSALYLCASSLAGQEPYEQYFGPGTRLTVT.

This chain links TRBV5-4 with TRBJ1-2; 7 nucleotides agree with TRBD1. Germline values: CDR1 SGHNT, CDR2 YYREEE (reference sequence). V shed 0 bases and J 10 bases; nucleotides not matched to a gene: 3. CDR3 length: 12 amino acids. DNA for the CDR3: TGTGCCAGCAGCTTGGGACAGGGCATCTACACCTTC. Protein: CASSLGQGIYTF.

This clone was counted only a few times. The chain has TRBV7-2 and TRBJ2-7; 7 positions match TRBD1. CDR1 is SGHTA and CDR2 is FQGNSA in the germline V gene. The CDR3 contains 15 residues. The V segment lost 3 bases and the J segment 3 bases; nucleotides outside the gene matches: 8. Here the CDR3 DNA reads TGTGCCAGCAGCTTTTCCGGGACAGAGGGCTACGAGCAGTACTTC. Translating gives CASSFSGTEGYEQYF.

This clone appeared a single time. The CDR3 here is CASSLDFQETQYF. CDR3 nucleotide sequence: TGTGCCAGCAGCTTAGACTTTCAAGAGACCCAGTACTTC. The chain couples TRBV7-9 to TRBJ2-5, with D unclear. Germline CDR1 is SEHNR and CDR2 is FQNEAQ (reference sequence). CDR3 length equals 13 residues. Trimming left V 1 base short and J 2 bases short, with 5 bases between. Full variable domain (rest looked up from reference TRBV7-9 and TRBJ2-5): DTGVSQNPRHKITKRGQNVTFRCDPISEHNRLYWYRQTLGQGPEFLTYFQNEAQLEKSRLLSDRFSAERPKGSFSTLEIQRTEQGDSAMYLCASSLDFQETQYFGPGTRLLVL.

In this sample, this clone turned up a few times. The chain recombines TRBV30 with TRBJ1-5; 7 nucleotides match TRBD1. CDR1 GTSNPN and CDR2 SVGIG come from the germline V gene (reference sequence). V shed 2 bases and J 1 base; nucleotides not matched to a gene: 8. CDR3 length: 16 amino acids. CDR3 protein: CAWSPRQGGSNQPQHF. In nucleotides, the CDR3 is TGTGCCTGGAGTCCCCGACAGGGCGGGAGCAATCAGCCCCAGCATTTT. Complete variable domain (other parts from reference TRBV30 and TRBJ1-5): SQTIHQWPATLVQPVGSPLSLECTVEGTSNPNLYWYRQAAGRGLQLLFYSVGIGQISSEVPQNLSASRPQDRQFILSSKKLLLSDSGFYLCAWSPRQGGSNQPQHFGDGTRLSIL.

The chain links TRBV4-1 to TRBJ2-7; maybe TRBD2 (7 bases). Germline V gene lookup returns CDR1 MGHRA and CDR2 YSYEKL. The CDR3 length is 15 residues. V was pared by 4 bases and J by 4 bases, with 17 bases between. The CDR3 nucleotides are TGCGCCAGCAGCCCCCCAACGGGGGGCTTTTACGAGCAGTACTTC. Its protein product is CASSPPTGGFYEQYF.

J is TRBJ2-3 and V is TRBV12-5; 8 nucleotides match TRBD2. The V gene's germline CDR1 is LGHNT and CDR2 FRNRAP. V dropped 6 bases and J dropped 0; count of bases not matched to a gene: 8. CDR3 length: 16 amino acids. The CDR3 reads CASGPGLADSTDTQYF. The DNA of the CDR3 is TGTGCTAGTGGCCCCGGACTAGCAGATAGCACAGATACGCAGTATTTT.

Of note for this clone: Germline is not matched at one junction end, which may reflect a read error. The V call is TRBV18, the J call TRBJ2-7; a possible D gene is TRBD2 (5 bases). The CDR3 totals 13 residues. The germline V gene encodes CDR1 KGHSH and CDR2 LQKENI. The CDR3 nucleotides read TGTGCCAGCTCAGCACCGGGAACCTACGAGCAGTACTTC. Its translation is CASSAPGTYEQYF. Combining the CDR3 with reference TRBV18 and TRBJ2-7 gives the whole variable domain NAGVMQNPRHLVRRRGQEARLRCSPMKGHSHVYWYRQLPEEGLKFMVYLQKENIIDESGMPKERFSAEFPKEGPSILRIQQVVRGDSAAYFCASSAPGTYEQYFGPGTRLTVT.

This chain links TRBV11-2 with TRBJ2-3, with D perhaps matching TRBD1 or TRBD2 (5 bases each). Germline V CDR1 and CDR2: SGHAT, FQNNGV. The CDR3 covers 15 residues. The V end lost 5 bases, the J end lost 0 bases, and 12 bases lay between the germline ends. CDR3 region: CASSEDWGSTDTQYF. The DNA for the CDR3 is TGTGCCAGCAGCGAAGACTGGGGGAGCACAGATACGCAGTATTTT.

The V and J genes are TRBV27 and TRBJ2-1, with TRBD2 matching 9 bases. This CDR3 comprises 17 residues. Germline values: CDR1 MNHEY, CDR2 SMNVEV (reference sequence). V trimming: 5 bases; J trimming: 0 bases; junction bases outside the gene matches: 8. CDR3 DNA: TGTGCCAGCAGTCCGCTAGCGGGGCGGAGCTCCTACAATGAGCAGTTCTTC. Translation: CASSPLAGRSSYNEQFF.